The subject of this entry is one T cell receptor beta chain. This sample was taken from a study of blood T cell repertoires in COVID-19. Clones were read by immunoSEQ multiplex PCR, and TCRdb kept only the in-frame ones, dropping some. The sample lists 110,000 or so clones; about 85% were seen once. V trimming: 1 base; J trimming: 4 bases; junction bases outside the gene matches: 7. Germline lookup yields CDR1 SGHTA and CDR2 FQGNSA. This CDR3 comprises 15 residues. The chain has TRBV7-2 and TRBJ2-7; TRBD2 matches at 7 bases. The sequence was obtained from a man aged 35 to 55 with acute or convalescent COVID-19. Input material: peripheral blood. The CDR3 DNA reads TGTGCCAGCAGCTTAGTAATGTGGGAGGGTTACGAGCAGTACTTC. Protein sequence: CASSLVMWEGYEQYF.